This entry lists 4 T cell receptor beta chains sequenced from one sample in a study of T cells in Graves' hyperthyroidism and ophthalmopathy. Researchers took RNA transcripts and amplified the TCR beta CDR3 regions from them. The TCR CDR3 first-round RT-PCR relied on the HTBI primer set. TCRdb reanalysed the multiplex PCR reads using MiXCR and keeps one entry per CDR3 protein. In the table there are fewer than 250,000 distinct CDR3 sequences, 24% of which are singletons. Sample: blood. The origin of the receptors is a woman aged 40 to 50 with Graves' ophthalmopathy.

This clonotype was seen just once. The chain's CDR3 is CASSSSGLQETQYF. CDR3 nucleotides: TGTGCCAGCAGCTCTTCCGGGCTCCAAGAGACCCAGTACTTC. V gene TRBV7-2 combines with J gene TRBJ2-5; D ambiguous. The CDR3 is made up of 14 amino acids. Germline V CDR1 and CDR2: SGHTA, FQGNSA. Deletions cut 4 bases from V and 1 base from J, with 10 bases between.

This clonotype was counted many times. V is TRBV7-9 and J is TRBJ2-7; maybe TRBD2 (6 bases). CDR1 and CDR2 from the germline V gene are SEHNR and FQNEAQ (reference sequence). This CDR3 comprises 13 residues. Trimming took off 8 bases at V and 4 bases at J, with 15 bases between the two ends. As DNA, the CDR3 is TGTGCCAGCGGCGGGACGCCAACTTACGAGCAGTACTTC. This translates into CASGGTPTYEQYF. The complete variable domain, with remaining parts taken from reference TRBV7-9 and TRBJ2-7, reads DTGVSQNPRHKITKRGQNVTFRCDPISEHNRLYWYRQTLGQGPEFLTYFQNEAQLEKSRLLSDRFSAERPKGSFSTLEIQRTEQGDSAMYLCASGGTPTYEQYFGPGTRLTVT.

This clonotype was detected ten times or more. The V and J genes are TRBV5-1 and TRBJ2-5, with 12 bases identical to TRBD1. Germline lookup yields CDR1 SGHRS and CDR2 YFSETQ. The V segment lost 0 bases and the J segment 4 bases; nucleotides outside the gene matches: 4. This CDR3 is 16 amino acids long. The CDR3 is CASSLVGQGARETQYF. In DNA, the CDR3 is TGCGCCAGCAGCTTGGTGGGACAGGGGGCACGAGAGACCCAGTACTTC.

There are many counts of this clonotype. The CDR3 DNA sequence: TGCAGTGCTAGAGATGGGACTAGCGATTACGAGCAGTACTTC. It is translated as CSARDGTSDYEQYF. The rearrangement joins TRBV20-1 to TRBJ2-7, with 10 bases fitting TRBD2. V lost 0 bases and J lost 4; bases outside the gene matches: 3. Germline V gene sequence: CDR1 DFQATT, CDR2 SNEGSKA (reference sequence). The CDR3 sequence is 14 residues long.